Listed below are T cell receptor beta chains from one sample, sequenced in a study of identical twins. TCRdb fed the 5' RACE reads into MiXCR, producing one record per CDR3 protein. The sample carries hundreds of thousands of distinct CDR3 sequences, more than 12% recorded once. Sequences were obtained from memory (CD45RO+) T cells sorted from blood. These receptors all come from a woman between 18 and 29 years old in good health. CDR3s include the opening cysteine and the closing phenylalanine or tryptophan. A D gene is named only where the DNA matches it firmly. Size is omitted from some rows. Given values are once, few, many or a class for expanded clones.

V	D	J	size	DNA	CDR3
TRBV7-9	-	TRBJ1-2	-	TGTGCCAGCAGCGTTAGACCCGCGAACTATGGCTACACCTTC	CASSVRPANYGYTF
TRBV19	TRBD1	TRBJ2-7	-	TGTGCCAGTAGCAGGGCCCTCTCGACAGGGGCGAGCTCCTACGAGCAGTACTTC	CASSRALSTGASSYEQYF
TRBV6-5	-	TRBJ2-1	few	TGTGCCAGCAGTTATACGGGCCATGAGCAGTTCTTC	CASSYTGHEQFF
TRBV7-8	TRBD2	TRBJ2-2	few	TGTGCCAGCAGACGGGGACTAGCGCTCCGTTTAAGCACCGGGGAGCTGTTTTTT	CASRRGLALRLSTGELFF
TRBV7-9	-	TRBJ1-5	-	TGTGCCAGCAGCCAGCGGGACGGACAGCCCCAGCATTTT	CASSQRDGQPQHF
TRBV9	-	TRBJ2-5	few	TGTGCCAGCAGCGTAGCTACTGGGCGGGAGACCCAGTACTTC	CASSVATGRETQYF
TRBV4-2	-	TRBJ2-1	-	TGTGCCAGCAGCCAAGACAGTAGCAATGAGCAGTTCTTC	CASSQDSSNEQFF
TRBV12-3/TRBV12-4	TRBD1	TRBJ1-5	-	TGTGCCAGCAGTCCATTTGGGACAGTCAATCAGCCCCAGCATTTT	CASSPFGTVNQPQHF
TRBV5-1	-	TRBJ1-4	many	TGCGCCAGCAGCTTCAAATGGGGCCAAGGAGAAAAACTGTTTTTT	CASSFKWGQGEKLFF
TRBV27	TRBD2	TRBJ2-5	-	TGTGCCAGCAGTTTGCAGCGGGGGGTAGAGACCCAGTACTTC	CASSLQRGVETQYF
TRBV7-9	-	TRBJ1-1	few	TGTGCCAGCAGCTCGACTGGAGGCAAAACTGAAGCTTTCTTT	CASSSTGGKTEAFF
TRBV15	-	TRBJ2-3	-	TGTGCCACCAGCAGAGATCTCGGAGGGATTTACACAGATACGCAGTATTTT	CATSRDLGGIYTDTQYF
TRBV5-1	TRBD2	TRBJ2-1	-	TGCGCCAGCAGCTTCGGGGGGGGCAACAATGAGCAGTTCTTC	CASSFGGGNNEQFF
TRBV28	-	TRBJ2-7	few	TGTGCCAGCAGTTTAGGGGGGGCGATCGCTACGAAGCAGTACTTC	CASSLGGAIATKQYF
TRBV6-1	-	TRBJ1-1	-	TGTGCCAGCGCCCTACGGGTGAACACTGAAGCTTTCTTT	CASALRVNTEAFF
TRBV5-1	-	TRBJ1-2	-	TGCGCCAGCAGCTCGGGGACACCTAACTATGGCTACACCTTC	CASSSGTPNYGYTF
TRBV9	TRBD2	TRBJ2-1	-	TGTGCCAGCAGCGTAGGAGGGACTAGCGGGGCCTACAATGAGCAGTTCTTC	CASSVGGTSGAYNEQFF
TRBV12-3/TRBV12-4	TRBD1	TRBJ1-3	many	TGTGCCAGCAGTCCTCCGGGACAGGGATCTGGAAACACCATATATTTT	CASSPPGQGSGNTIYF
TRBV20-1	TRBD1	TRBJ2-3	-	TGCAGTGCTGGACAGGGAGCAGATACGCAGTATTTT	CSAGQGADTQYF
TRBV5-1	-	TRBJ1-1	many	TGCGCCAGCAGCCCCAACTCCCCCCAAACTGAAGCTTTCTTT	CASSPNSPQTEAFF